This T cell receptor beta chain was recorded in a study of cytomegalovirus exposure and HLA in healthy donors. Study as a whole: In a previous analysis, about 100 million unique TCR beta sequences were found from about 190 million T cells. Study-wide points: The HLA-A and HLA-B alleles of most subjects were reportedly predicted accurately from TCR beta sequences. Highly shared sequence variants in one cluster were likely a sequencing artifact.

This clone was seen repeatedly, ten times or more. Its antigen is unknown. This CDR3 region has 15 residues. The V and J ends lost 1 base and 0 bases respectively, with 10 bases between them. CDR1 SGHTA and CDR2 FQGNSA come from the germline V gene. PCR employed 60 Vbeta and 13 Jbeta primers. Repertoires were generated with immunoSEQ multiplex PCR, while TCRdb's copy carries only in-frame clones and drops some. The sample lists about 98,000 clones; around 77% were seen once. The sample taken for sequencing was PBMCs. The V gene is TRBV7-2, the J gene TRBJ2-7; D unclear. This clonotype was obtained from a male donor in good health and CMV-seropositive. CDR3 nucleotides: TGTGCCAGCAGCTTAGGCCTACCGAGCTCCTACGAGCAGTACTTC. The encoded protein is CASSLGLPSSYEQYF.